The 18 T cell receptor beta chains listed next were all sequenced from one sample in a study of sequential checkpoint blockade in melanoma. Using immunoSEQ multiplex PCR, the repertoire was profiled, and TCRdb retains in-frame clones only, with some absent. This sample has tens of thousands of clones; more than 25% occur once, and the top ten carry about 1.6%. Documented treatment: randomized to nivolumab then ipilimumab (arm A) or the reverse (arm B). Sequenced here: tumor tissue (inferred from file names), sampled from a patient given nivolumab and ipilimumab in sequence. Receptors were obtained from a human donor with melanoma.

The V and J genes are TRBV6-1 and TRBJ1-2; TRBD1 might be the D (5 bases). Germline CDR1 reads MNHNS; CDR2 reads SASEGT. Trimming stripped 1 base from V and 4 bases from J, with 7 bases between. This CDR3 has 13 residues. CDR3 sequence reads: CASSEEGSYGYTF. CDR3 coding DNA: TGTGCCAGCAGTGAAGAGGGGAGCTATGGCTACACCTTC.

In this sample, this clone turned up a few times. DNA for the CDR3: TGTGCCACCTCGTATGGCAATCAGCCCCAGCATTTT. Protein product: CATSYGNQPQHF. The chain uses TRBV12-5 and TRBJ1-5, with D unclear. Germline-derived CDR1 and CDR2 are LGHNT and FRNRAP. This CDR3 is built from 12 residues.

This clone was recorded a few times. The chain has TRBV30 and TRBJ2-5; 8 positions agree with TRBD1. CDR1 is GTSNPN, CDR2 SVGIG, per germline (reference sequence). The CDR3 is made up of 13 amino acids. V lost 4 bases to trimming and J lost 2 bases; unmatched junction nucleotides: 3. CDR3 nucleotide sequence: TGTGCCTGGATTGGACAGGGACAAGAGACCCAGTACTTC. It specifies CAWIGQGQETQYF.

This clone was recorded a few times. V gene TRBV7-8 combines with J gene TRBJ2-5; D uncertain. Trimming stripped 1 base from V and 3 bases from J, with 6 bases between. The CDR3 length is 13 residues. CDR1 is SGHVS, CDR2 FQNEAQ, per germline. DNA for the CDR3: TGTGCCAGCAGCTTAGGTGGAAAAGAGACCCAGTACTTC. Amino acids: CASSLGGKETQYF. Full variable domain (rest looked up from reference TRBV7-8 and TRBJ2-5): GAGVSQSPRYKVAKRGQDVALRCDPISGHVSLFWYQQALGQGPEFLTYFQNEAQLDKSGLPSDRFFAERPEGSVSTLKIQRTQQEDSAVYLCASSLGGKETQYFGPGTRLLVL.

The rearrangement uses TRBV4-1 and TRBJ1-6; D perhaps matches TRBD1 (5 bases). The germline V gene encodes CDR1 MGHRA and CDR2 YSYEKL. The CDR3 length is 19 residues. V lost 4 bases and J 12 bases, leaving 31 bases between the germline ends. The CDR3 here is CASSLDGTQGRSPGGPLHF. CDR3 in DNA: TGCGCCAGCAGCCTAGACGGGACGCAAGGCCGTTCACCCGGGGGACCCCTCCACTTT.

The V call is TRBV30, the J call TRBJ2-5, with unresolved D. Germline assignment: CDR1 GTSNPN and CDR2 SVGIG (reference sequence). Trimming left V 0 bases short and J 5 bases short, with 4 bases between. The CDR3 is made up of 11 amino acids. This CDR3 reads CAWSVGETQYF. CDR3 DNA sequence: TGTGCCTGGAGTGTAGGCGAGACCCAGTACTTC. Together with reference TRBV30 and TRBJ2-5, the CDR3 gives the full variable domain: SQTIHQWPATLVQPVGSPLSLECTVEGTSNPNLYWYRQAAGRGLQLLFYSVGIGQISSEVPQNLSASRPQDRQFILSSKKLLLSDSGFYLCAWSVGETQYFGPGTRLLVL.

V usage is TRBV19 and J usage is TRBJ2-7, with 11 bases aligning to TRBD1. Losses at the gene ends were 6 bases for V and 6 bases for J; bases not matched to a gene: 13. Germline-derived CDR1 and CDR2 are LNHDA and SQIVND (reference sequence). CDR3 length: 16 residues. The CDR3 bases are TGTGCCAGTAGCCCCGGTCCGGGACAGGGGGGTTCCGAGCAGTACTTC. Amino acids: CASSPGPGQGGSEQYF.

J is TRBJ1-1 and V is TRBV5-1; D is uncertain. Trimming shortened V by 4 bases and J by 4 bases, and 17 bases separated the two germline ends. This CDR3 contains 15 residues. Germline V gene lookup returns CDR1 SGHRS and CDR2 YFSETQ. CDR3: CASSAVAGGGTEAFF. In DNA form, the CDR3 reads TGCGCCAGCAGCGCGGTGGCGGGAGGCGGCACTGAAGCTTTCTTT.

The chain combines TRBV19 with TRBJ2-6; 8 nucleotides line up with TRBD1. Germline V gene lookup returns CDR1 LNHDA and CDR2 SQIVND (reference sequence). V lost 1 base to trimming and J lost 4 bases; unmatched junction nucleotides: 9. The CDR3 runs to 18 residues. The CDR3 DNA reads as TGTGCCAGTAGTATAGGCAGGACAGGGATCTCGGGGGCCAACGTCCTGACTTTC. Encoded protein: CASSIGRTGISGANVLTF.

This clone has a handful of counts. The chain carries TRBV6-8 and TRBJ2-1, with 7 bases that match TRBD1. This CDR3 is 13 amino acids long. V lost 6 bases to trimming and J lost 9 bases; unmatched junction nucleotides: 8. CDR1 and CDR2 (germline): MNHGY, SAAAGT. The CDR3 nucleotides are TGTGCCAGCAGAACGACAGGGAATCCTGAGCAGTTCTTC. Amino acid sequence: CASRTTGNPEQFF.

This clone was counted at least ten times. Sequence at one end of the junction differs from germline and may be a read error. V gene TRBV11-3 combines with J gene TRBJ2-1, with D possibly being TRBD1 or TRBD2 (5 bases each). The CDR3 length is 16 residues. Germline-derived CDR1 and CDR2 are SGHNT and YENEEA. For the CDR3, the DNA is TGTGCCAGAAGCTTATCTAGTAGAGGGGACGAACTTAGACGGTTCTTC. It yields the protein CARSLSSRGDELRRFF.

In its sample, this clone was seen a few times. The V and J genes are TRBV6-8 and TRBJ2-2; the match to TRBD2 covers 9 bases. Germline CDR1 and CDR2: MNHGY and SAAAGT. The CDR3 has 17 residues. Trimming at V came to 2 bases and at J to 3 bases, leaving 7 bases not matched to a gene. CDR3 protein: CASSYRLSGRYTGELFF. For the CDR3, the DNA is TGTGCCAGCAGTTACCGACTCAGCGGGAGGTACACCGGGGAGCTGTTTTTT.

The V gene is TRBV18, the J gene TRBJ2-5; no clear D. The V and J ends lost 3 bases and 9 bases respectively, with 26 bases between them. Germline V gene lookup returns CDR1 KGHSH and CDR2 LQKENI. The CDR3 covers 17 residues. CDR3 sequence reads: CASSPQEARTSLRSQYF. The CDR3 DNA follows: TGTGCCAGCTCACCCCAAGAAGCTAGGACCTCGTTGCGGTCCCAGTACTTC.

This chain links TRBV12-2 with TRBJ2-7; the D call in the table, TRBD2, was not verified against the DNA. TRBV12-2 represents a pseudogene. The CDR3 covers 17 residues. The CDR3 loop reads CASRLEGLAGGSYEQYF. The CDR3 coding sequence is TGTGCAAGTCGCTTAGAGGGGCTAGCGGGGGGAAGCTACGAGCAGTACTTC.

The V call is TRBV29-1, the J call TRBJ1-2; D is possibly TRBD1 (6 bases). Germline V gene sequence: CDR1 SQVTM, CDR2 ANQGSEA. V lost 4 bases and J lost 1, with 16 bases in between. The CDR3 has 15 amino acids. CDR3 nucleotides: TGCAGCGTTGGGGGGCTGGGGGCAGGTAACTATGGCTACACCTTC. It encodes CSVGGLGAGNYGYTF.

CDR3 bases: TGTGCCAGCAGCTTTTTAGGACAGGACGCCTACGAGCAGTACTTC. It is translated as CASSFLGQDAYEQYF. The J gene is TRBJ2-7, the V gene TRBV11-3, with 7 bases matching TRBD1. The germline V gene encodes CDR1 SGHNT and CDR2 YENEEA. The ends lost 3 bases at V and 2 bases at J; junction bases unmatched: 7. CDR3 size: 15 residues.

The chain carries TRBV14 and TRBJ2-1, with a tentative D call TRBD2 (6 bases). The length of the CDR3 is 14 residues. Germline V gene lookup returns CDR1 SGHDN and CDR2 FVKESK. Trimming pared 3 bases from V and 3 bases from J, leaving 9 bases between. CDR3 sequence: CASSQGLRYNEQFF. The CDR3 DNA is TGTGCCAGCAGCCAGGGACTTCGCTACAATGAGCAGTTCTTC.

This chain joins TRBV15 and TRBJ2-7; 7 bases match TRBD1. The trim removed 0 bases at V and 3 bases at J, leaving 8 bases unmatched. The germline gives CDR1 LNHNV, CDR2 YYDKDF (reference sequence). The CDR3 runs 16 residues. The CDR3 sequence: CATSRENRDSLYEQYF. CDR3 nucleotides: TGTGCCACCAGCAGAGAAAACCGGGACAGCCTCTACGAGCAGTACTTC.